These 7 T cell receptor beta chains were sequenced from one sample in a study of CD8 T cells in ankylosing spondylitis (TCRdb year 2017). Findings and caveats that apply to the study as a whole: Blood from ankylosing spondylitis patients appeared to be characterized by a TCR beta motif composed of several highly homologous amino acid variants.

Their antigen targets remain unknown. Library construction relied on 5' RACE. Sequencing used an Illumina HiSeq 2500. TCRdb reran the public reads through fastp at Q25 and MiXCR, keeping productive beta chains. Rows are unified per CDR3 protein, each entry keeping the most common DNA and genes. A total of fewer than 450,000 distinct CDR3 sequences appear in this sample, 17% of them only once. The ten most abundant clones make up approximately 1% of the sample. Sequencing was performed on blood, either unsorted or a sorted T cell fraction (not recorded which). The receptors stem from a male donor with ankylosing spondylitis.

The rearrangement uses TRBV7-2 and TRBJ1-1, with a weak D call TRBD1 (5 bases). The CDR3 loop spans 14 amino acids. The germline gives CDR1 SGHTA, CDR2 FQGNSA. V was pared by 5 bases and J by 1 base, with 11 bases between. The CDR3 region has the DNA TGTGCCAGCAGCGGGGCGGTCTGGAACACTGAAGCTTTCTTT. Protein product: CASSGAVWNTEAFF. The variable domain in full, completed from reference TRBV7-2 and TRBJ1-1, reads GAGVSQSPSNKVTEKGKDVELRCDPISGHTALYWYRQSLGQGLEFLIYFQGNSAPDKSGLPSDRFSAERTGGSVSTLTIQRTQQEDSAVYLCASSGAVWNTEAFFGQGTRLTVV.

This clonotype came up many times. This sequence joins TRBV7-9 and TRBJ2-2; D perhaps matches TRBD2 (5 bases). In germline, CDR1 is SEHNR, CDR2 FQNEAQ (reference sequence). The CDR3 consists of 14 residues. Trimming cost V 5 bases and J 2 bases, with 9 bases left between them. CDR3 loop: CASSRTPNTGELFF. CDR3 DNA sequence: TGTGCCAGCAGCCGGACTCCCAACACCGGGGAGCTGTTTTTT.

A few counts support this clonotype. The chain joins TRBV7-9 to TRBJ1-4; D gene unclear. The CDR3 runs 15 residues. The V gene's germline CDR1 is SEHNR and CDR2 FQNEAQ (reference sequence). The V and J ends lost 4 bases and 0 bases respectively, with 9 bases between them. The CDR3 spells CASSSSSATNEKLFF. CDR3 bases: TGTGCCAGCAGCTCAAGTTCTGCAACTAATGAAAAACTGTTTTTT.

The chain carries TRBV6-6 and TRBJ2-7; D ambiguous. V shed 6 bases and J shed 7 bases, with 13 bases lying between them. This CDR3 has 12 amino acids. In germline, CDR1 is MNHNY, CDR2 SVGAGI (reference sequence). The DNA of the CDR3 is TGTGCCAGCAGCCGACTCCCGGAGGAGCAGTACTTC. Translating it yields CASSRLPEEQYF.

This chain joins TRBV27 and TRBJ2-1; D gene uncertain. The germline V gene encodes CDR1 MNHEY and CDR2 SMNVEV (reference sequence). CDR3 length equals 14 residues. The V end lost 8 bases, the J end lost 4 bases, and 15 bases lay between the germline ends. The CDR3, as DNA: TGTGCCAGCCAACAGACGGGTGATTACAATGAGCAGTTCTTC. The encoded protein is CASQQTGDYNEQFF.

This clonotype was seen repeatedly, ten times or more. The chain recombines TRBV27 with TRBJ2-5, with 13 bases lining up with TRBD2. The germline CDR1 and CDR2 sequences are MNHEY and SMNVEV (reference sequence). V lost 5 bases to trimming and J lost 5 bases; unmatched junction nucleotides: 5. This CDR3 contains 15 residues. DNA of the CDR3: TGTGCCAGCAGTATAACTAGCGGGGGGGCCGAGACCCAGTACTTC. Its protein product is CASSITSGGAETQYF.

This chain uses TRBV20-1 with TRBJ2-7; 8 bases agree with TRBD2. The germline CDR1 and CDR2 sequences are DFQATT and SNEGSKA (reference sequence). The CDR3 totals 17 residues. The J segment lost 7 bases and the V segment lost 1 base, leaving 18 bases of the junction unmatched. The CDR3: CSARVRGRREESREQYF. The CDR3 DNA is TGCAGTGCTAGAGTGCGAGGGAGGCGGGAGGAGTCTCGGGAGCAGTACTTC.